This T cell receptor beta chain stems from a study of a mutant IDH1 vaccine in newly diagnosed glioma. As for the study in general: The patients were given eight vaccinations, one each in weeks 1, 3, 5, 7, 11, 15, 19 and 23. Beforehand, treatment had been radiotherapy, temozolomide, or both; the majority received both.

Trimming took off 1 base at V and 0 bases at J, with 10 bases between the two ends. The CDR3 totals 16 residues. Germline loops: CDR1 MGHRA, CDR2 YSYEKL. General study points: Pseudoprogression appears to have had no connection to changes in top peripheral T cell clonotypes.

Time point given: week 5, during vaccination. Vaccination comprised doses that each held 300 ug of mutant IDH1 20-mer peptide, plus topical imiquimod. Every donor had a new WHO grade 3 or 4 astrocytoma that was IDH1-mutant, with loss of nuclear ATRX. Worth noting for this clone: Its matching antigen is unknown.

Profiled with immunoSEQ multiplex PCR; TCRdb holds only in-frame clones, not every one. Here the sample spans about 36,000 clones, more than 80% being singletons. This sequence was found in a man aged 45-65 years with glioma. The J gene is TRBJ2-1, the V gene TRBV4-1; D gene ambiguous. Here the sequenced sample was PBMCs, taken from a glioma patient whose treatment included an IDH1 peptide vaccine. The CDR3 protein is CASSQVDLISYNEQFF. The CDR3 DNA reads as TGCGCCAGCAGCCAAGTAGATCTGATCTCCTACAATGAGCAGTTCTTC.